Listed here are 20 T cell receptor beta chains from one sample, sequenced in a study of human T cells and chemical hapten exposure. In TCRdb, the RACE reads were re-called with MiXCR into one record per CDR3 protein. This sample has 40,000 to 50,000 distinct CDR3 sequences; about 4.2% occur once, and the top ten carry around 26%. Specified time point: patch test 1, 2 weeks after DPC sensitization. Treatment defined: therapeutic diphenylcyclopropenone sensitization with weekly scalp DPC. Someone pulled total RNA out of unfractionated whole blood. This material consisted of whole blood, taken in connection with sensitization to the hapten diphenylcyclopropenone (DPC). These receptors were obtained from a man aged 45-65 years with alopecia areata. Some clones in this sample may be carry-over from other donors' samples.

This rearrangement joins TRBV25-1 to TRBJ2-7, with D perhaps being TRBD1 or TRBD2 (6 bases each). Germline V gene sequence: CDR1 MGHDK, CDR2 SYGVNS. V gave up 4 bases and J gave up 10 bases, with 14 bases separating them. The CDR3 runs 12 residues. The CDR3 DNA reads TGTGCCAGCAGTGTAGGGGGGCGCGACCAGTACTTC. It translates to CASSVGGRDQYF.

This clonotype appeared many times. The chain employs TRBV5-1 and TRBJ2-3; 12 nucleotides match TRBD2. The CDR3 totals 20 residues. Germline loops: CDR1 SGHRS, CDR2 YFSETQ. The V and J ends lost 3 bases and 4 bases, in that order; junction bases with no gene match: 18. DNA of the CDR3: TGCGCCAGCAGCTCCTCCATCACACCTAGCGGGAGGGCCGGTGCAGATACGCAGTATTTT. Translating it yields CASSSSITPSGRAGADTQYF. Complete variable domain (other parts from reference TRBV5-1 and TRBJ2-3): KAGVTQTPRYLIKTRGQQVTLSCSPISGHRSVSWYQQTPGQGLQFLFEYFSETQRNKGNFPGRFSGRQFSNSRSEMNVSTLELGDSALYLCASSSSITPSGRAGADTQYFGPGTRLTVL.

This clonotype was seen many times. CDR3 DNA: TGTGCCAGCAGTTACTCCGAGAGCGGGGAGCTGTTTTTT. It translates to CASSYSESGELFF. This chain joins TRBV6-6 and TRBJ2-2, with D unclear. Trimming removed 0 bases at V and 7 bases at J, with 6 bases between. The CDR3 has 13 amino acids. Germline lookup yields CDR1 MNHNY and CDR2 SVGAGI (reference sequence).

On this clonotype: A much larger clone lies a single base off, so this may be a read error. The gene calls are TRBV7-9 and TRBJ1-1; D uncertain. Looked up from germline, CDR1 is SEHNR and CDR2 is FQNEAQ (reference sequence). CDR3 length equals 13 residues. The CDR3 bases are TGTGCCAGCAGCTTTTTTGTCGACACTGAAGCTTCCTTT. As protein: CASSFFVDTEASF.

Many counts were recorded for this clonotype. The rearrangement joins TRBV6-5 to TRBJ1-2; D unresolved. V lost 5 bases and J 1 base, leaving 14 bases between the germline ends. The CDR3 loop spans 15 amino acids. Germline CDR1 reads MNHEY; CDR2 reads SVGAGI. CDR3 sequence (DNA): TGTGCCAGCAGTGACACAATAACCGTTAACTATGGCTACACCTTC. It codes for CASSDTITVNYGYTF.

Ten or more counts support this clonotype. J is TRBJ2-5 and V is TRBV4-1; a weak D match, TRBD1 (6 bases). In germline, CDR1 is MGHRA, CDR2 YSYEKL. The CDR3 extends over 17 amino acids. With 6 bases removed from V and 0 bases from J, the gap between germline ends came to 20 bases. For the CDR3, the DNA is TGCGCCAGCAGGGGGTGGGGGACAAGAAACAACCAAGAGACCCAGTACTTC. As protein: CASRGWGTRNNQETQYF.

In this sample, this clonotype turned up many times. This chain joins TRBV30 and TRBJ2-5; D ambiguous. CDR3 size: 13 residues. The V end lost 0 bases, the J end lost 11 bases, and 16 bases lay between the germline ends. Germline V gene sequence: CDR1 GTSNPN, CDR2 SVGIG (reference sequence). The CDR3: CAWSVGHKIGQYF. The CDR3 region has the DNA TGTGCCTGGAGTGTAGGTCACAAGATAGGACAGTACTTC.

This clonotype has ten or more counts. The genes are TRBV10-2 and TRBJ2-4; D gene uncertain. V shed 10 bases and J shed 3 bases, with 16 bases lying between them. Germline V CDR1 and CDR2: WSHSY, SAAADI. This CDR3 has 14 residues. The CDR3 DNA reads TGCGCCACTAGAGGAAGGGATAACAAAAACATTCAGTACTTC. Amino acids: CATRGRDNKNIQYF.

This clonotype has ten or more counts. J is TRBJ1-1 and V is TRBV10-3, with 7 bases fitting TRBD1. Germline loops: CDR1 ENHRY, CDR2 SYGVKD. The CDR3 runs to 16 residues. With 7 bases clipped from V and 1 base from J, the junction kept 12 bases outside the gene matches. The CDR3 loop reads CAITEGVGQRNTEAFF. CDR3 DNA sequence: TGTGCCATCACCGAGGGAGTGGGACAGAGGAACACTGAAGCTTTCTTT.

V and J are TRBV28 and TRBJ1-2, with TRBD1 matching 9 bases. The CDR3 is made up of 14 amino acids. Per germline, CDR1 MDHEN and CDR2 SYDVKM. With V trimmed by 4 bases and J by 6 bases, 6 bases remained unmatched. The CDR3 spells CASSSGTGPNGYTF. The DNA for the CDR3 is TGTGCCAGCAGTTCCGGGACAGGGCCGAATGGCTACACCTTC.

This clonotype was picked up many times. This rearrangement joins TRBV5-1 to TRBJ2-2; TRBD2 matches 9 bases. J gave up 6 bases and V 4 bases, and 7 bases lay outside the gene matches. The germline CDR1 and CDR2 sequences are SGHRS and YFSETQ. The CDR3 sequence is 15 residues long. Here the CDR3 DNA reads TGCGCCAGCAGCCCAATAGCGGGAGAGGCCGGGGAGCTGTTTTTT. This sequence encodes CASSPIAGEAGELFF.

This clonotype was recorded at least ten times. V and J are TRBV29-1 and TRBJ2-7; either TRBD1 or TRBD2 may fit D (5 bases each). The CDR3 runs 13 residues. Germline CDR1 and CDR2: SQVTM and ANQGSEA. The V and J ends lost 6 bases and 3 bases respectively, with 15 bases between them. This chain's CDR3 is CSVKRDGRYEQYF. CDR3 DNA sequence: TGCAGCGTCAAAAGGGACGGTCGCTACGAGCAGTACTTC.

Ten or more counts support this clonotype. In nucleotides, the CDR3 is TGTGCCAGCAGCTTAAAAGATACGCAGTATTTT. This codes for CASSLKDTQYF. The V gene is TRBV7-2, the J gene TRBJ2-3; D call uncertain. Trimming removed 2 bases at V and 5 bases at J, with 2 bases between. The length of the CDR3 is 11 residues. In germline, CDR1 is SGHTA, CDR2 FQGNSA.

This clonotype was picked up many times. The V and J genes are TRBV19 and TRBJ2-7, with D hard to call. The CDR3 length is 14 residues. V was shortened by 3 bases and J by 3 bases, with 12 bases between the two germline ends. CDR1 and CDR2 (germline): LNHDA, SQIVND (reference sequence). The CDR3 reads CASSIEVGDYEQYF. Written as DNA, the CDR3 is TGTGCCAGTAGTATCGAGGTAGGAGACTACGAGCAGTACTTC.

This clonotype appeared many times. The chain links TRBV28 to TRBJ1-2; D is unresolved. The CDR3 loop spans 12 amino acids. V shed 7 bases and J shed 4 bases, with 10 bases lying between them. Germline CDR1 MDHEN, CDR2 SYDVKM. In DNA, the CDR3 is TGTGCCAGCACACGCGGATCCTATGGCTACACCTTC. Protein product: CASTRGSYGYTF.

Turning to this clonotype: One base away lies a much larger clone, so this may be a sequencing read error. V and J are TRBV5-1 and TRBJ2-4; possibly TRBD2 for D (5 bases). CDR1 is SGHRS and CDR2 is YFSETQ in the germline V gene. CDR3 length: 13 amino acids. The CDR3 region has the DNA TGCGCCAGCAGTTCGGGAACCAAAAACATTCAGTGCTTC. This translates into CASSSGTKNIQCF.

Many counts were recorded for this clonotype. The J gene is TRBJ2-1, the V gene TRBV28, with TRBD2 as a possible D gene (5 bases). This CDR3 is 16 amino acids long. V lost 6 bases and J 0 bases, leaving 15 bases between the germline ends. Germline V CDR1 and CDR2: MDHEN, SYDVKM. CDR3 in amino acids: CASREGRSYSYNEQFF. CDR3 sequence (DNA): TGTGCCAGCAGAGAGGGTCGGAGTTACTCCTACAATGAGCAGTTCTTC.

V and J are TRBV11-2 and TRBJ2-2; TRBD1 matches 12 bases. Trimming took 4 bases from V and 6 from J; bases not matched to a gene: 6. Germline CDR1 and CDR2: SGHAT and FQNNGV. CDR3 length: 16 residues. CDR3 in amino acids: CASSSEGQGASGELFF. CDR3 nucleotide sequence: TGTGCCAGCAGCTCAGAGGGACAGGGGGCCTCCGGGGAGCTGTTTTTT.

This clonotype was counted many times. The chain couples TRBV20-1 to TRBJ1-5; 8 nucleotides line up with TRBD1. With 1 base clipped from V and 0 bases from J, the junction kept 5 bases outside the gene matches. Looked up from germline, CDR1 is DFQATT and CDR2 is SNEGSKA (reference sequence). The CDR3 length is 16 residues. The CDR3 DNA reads TGCAGTGCTAGAGGCAGGACAGGGAATAGCAATCAGCCCCAGCATTTT. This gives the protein CSARGRTGNSNQPQHF.

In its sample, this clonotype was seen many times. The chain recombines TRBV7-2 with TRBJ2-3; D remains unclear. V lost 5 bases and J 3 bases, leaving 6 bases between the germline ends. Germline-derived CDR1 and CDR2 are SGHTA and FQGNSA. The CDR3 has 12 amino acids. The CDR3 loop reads CASSILTDTQYF. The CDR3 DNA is TGTGCCAGCAGCATACTGACAGATACGCAGTATTTT.